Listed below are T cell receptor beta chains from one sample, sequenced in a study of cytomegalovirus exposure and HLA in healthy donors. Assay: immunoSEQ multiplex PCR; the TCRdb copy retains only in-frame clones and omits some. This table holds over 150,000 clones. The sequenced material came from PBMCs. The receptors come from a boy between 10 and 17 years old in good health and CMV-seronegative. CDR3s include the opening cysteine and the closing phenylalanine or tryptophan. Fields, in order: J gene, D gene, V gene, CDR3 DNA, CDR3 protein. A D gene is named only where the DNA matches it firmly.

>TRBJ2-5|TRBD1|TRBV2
TGTGCCAGCAGCGCGGACAGGGGGCGTGGAGAGACCCAGTACTTC
CASSADRGRGETQYF
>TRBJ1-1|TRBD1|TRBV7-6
TGTGCCAGCAGCCTTGCCCGGGACAGGGGGTTTCGTAGCACTGAAGCTTTCTTT
CASSLARDRGFRSTEAFF
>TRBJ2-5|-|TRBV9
TGTGCCAGCAGCCCCGGTAGTTCGGAGACCCAGTACTTC
CASSPGSSETQYF
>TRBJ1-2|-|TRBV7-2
TGTGCCAGCAGCCCTTCGAGAGCTAACTATGGCTACACCTTC
CASSPSRANYGYTF
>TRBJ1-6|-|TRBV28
TGTGCCGCCAAGGGGAACTCACCCCTCCACTTT
CAAKGNSPLHF
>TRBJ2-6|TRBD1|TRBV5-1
TGCGCCAGCAGAAAGAGACAGGTACAGGGGGAGACCAACGTCCTGACTTTC
CASRKRQVQGETNVLTF
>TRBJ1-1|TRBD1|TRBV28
TGTGCCAGCAGCCAGGGGACAGGGCCCGAAGCTTTCTTT
CASSQGTGPEAFF
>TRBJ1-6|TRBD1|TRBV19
TGTGCCAGTAGTGCTACGGACAGGGGGTTTAATTCACCCCTCCACTTT
CASSATDRGFNSPLHF
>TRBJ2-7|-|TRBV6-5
TGTGCCAGCAGTCCCGTTCGAGGCTCTCGTGAGCAGTACTTC
CASSPVRGSREQYF
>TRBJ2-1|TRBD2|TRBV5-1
TGCGCCAGCATAGCGGGGGGGCCAGTCAATGAGCAGTTCTTC
CASIAGGPVNEQFF
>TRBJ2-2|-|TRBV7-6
TGTGCCAGCAGCTCCAGCACTAGGGCCACCGGGGAGCTGTTTTTT
CASSSSTRATGELFF